This TCR beta chain comes out of a study of blood T cell repertoires in COVID-19. TCRdb keeps only in-frame clones here, not all; method: immunoSEQ multiplex PCR. Here the sample spans about 180,000 clones, about 90% being singletons. This CDR3 is 15 amino acids long. Germline CDR1 SNHLY, CDR2 FYNNEI. V was pared by 3 bases and J by 4 bases, with 13 bases between. Adults between about 18 and 89 years of age took part from about 24 US areas. This clone appeared a single time. The source material was PBMCs or T cells enriched from blood (not recorded which). This receptor was identified in a woman aged 50 to 60 who had recovered from COVID-19. J is TRBJ1-3 and V is TRBV2, with D unclear. CDR3 amino acids: CASSDRGLDGNTIYF. The CDR3 bases are TGTGCCAGCAGTGATAGAGGTCTCGACGGAAACACCATATATTTT.